The T cell receptor beta chain described here comes from a study of control samples from healthy donors and cancer patients (dated by TCRdb to the early 2020s). Libraries were prepared through the immunoSEQ multiplex PCR assay. Entries here come from immuneACCESS through TCRdb and include only in-frame sequences with V and J called. Some clones fail to appear in such tables; in the studies checked, an unresolved V gene covers under half of the shortfall, and the cause of the remainder is unknown. For this sample the table gives around 31,000 clones, of which around 94% were detected only once. The ten largest clones capture about 7% of the sample. A note on this clone: Its binding antigen is unknown. No qualities accompany the bases; no much larger clone lies one base away.

Via the germline V gene, CDR1 is LGHNA and CDR2 YSLEER. Trimming removed 0 bases from V and 4 bases from J, leaving 14 bases between the germline ends. The CDR3 starts with the cysteine, ends with the phenylalanine, and has 16 residues. Only CDR3 DNA remains: 48 bases, in frame from the first base. Sequences were obtained from blood. This TCR came from a man between 60 and 70 years old in good health. The rearrangement combines TRBV4-3 with TRBJ2-3, with TRBD2 as a weak D call on 7 bases. The sequence in DNA is TGCGCCAGCAGCCAAGAGTTCTTGCGGGGGCCAGATACGCAGTATTTT. Translated, it gives CASSQEFLRGPDTQYF.